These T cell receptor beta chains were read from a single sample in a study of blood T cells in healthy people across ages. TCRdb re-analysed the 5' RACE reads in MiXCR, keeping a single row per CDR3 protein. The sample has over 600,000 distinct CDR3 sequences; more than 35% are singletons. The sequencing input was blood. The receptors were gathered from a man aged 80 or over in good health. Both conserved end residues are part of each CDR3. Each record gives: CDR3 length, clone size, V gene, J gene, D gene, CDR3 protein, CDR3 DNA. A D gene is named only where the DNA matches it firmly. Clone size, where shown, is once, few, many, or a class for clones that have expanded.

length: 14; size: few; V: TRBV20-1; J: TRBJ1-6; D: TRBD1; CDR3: CSASKTGADSPLHF; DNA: TGCAGTGCTAGTAAGACAGGGGCTGACTCACCCCTCCACTTT
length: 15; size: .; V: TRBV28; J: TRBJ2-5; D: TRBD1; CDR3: CASSLGIDREETQYF; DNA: TGTGCCAGCAGTTTGGGGATCGACAGGGAAGAGACCCAGTACTTC
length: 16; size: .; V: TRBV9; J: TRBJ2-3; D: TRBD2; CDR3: CASSVEPAGGTDTQYF; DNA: TGTGCCAGCAGCGTAGAGCCAGCGGGGGGCACAGATACGCAGTATTTT
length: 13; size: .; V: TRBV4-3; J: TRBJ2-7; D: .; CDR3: CASSQDGVGEQYF; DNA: TGCGCCAGCAGCCAAGATGGGGTCGGGGAGCAGTACTTC
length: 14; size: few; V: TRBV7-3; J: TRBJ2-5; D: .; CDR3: CASSLTVSAETQYF; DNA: TGTGCCAGCAGCTTAACGGTTAGCGCGGAGACCCAGTACTTC
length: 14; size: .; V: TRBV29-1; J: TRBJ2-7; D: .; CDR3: CSVEEPGPSYEQYF; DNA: TGCAGCGTTGAAGAACCGGGCCCTTCTTACGAGCAGTACTTC
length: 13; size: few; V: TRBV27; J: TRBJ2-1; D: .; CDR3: CASSPPVSSEQFF; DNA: TGTGCCAGCAGTCCCCCGGTATCGTCTGAGCAGTTCTTC
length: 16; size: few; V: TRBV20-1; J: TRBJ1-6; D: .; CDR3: CSASGGRGSYNSPLHF; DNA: TGCAGTGCCAGTGGGGGGAGGGGCTCCTATAATTCACCCCTCCACTTT
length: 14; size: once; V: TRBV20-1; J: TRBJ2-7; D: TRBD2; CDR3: CSASAGGGYNEQYF; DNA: TGCAGTGCTAGTGCCGGGGGAGGGTACAATGAGCAGTACTTC
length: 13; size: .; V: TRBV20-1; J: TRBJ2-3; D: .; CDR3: CSAERPNTDTQYF; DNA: TGCAGTGCTGAGCGGCCAAACACAGATACGCAGTATTTT
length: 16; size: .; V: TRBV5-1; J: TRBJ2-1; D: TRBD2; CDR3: CASIWGLAGGPYEQFF; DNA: TGCGCCAGCATCTGGGGACTAGCGGGAGGCCCGTATGAGCAGTTCTTC
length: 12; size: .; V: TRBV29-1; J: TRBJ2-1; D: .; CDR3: CSVIDNSNEQFF; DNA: TGCAGCGTCATAGATAATTCCAATGAGCAGTTCTTC
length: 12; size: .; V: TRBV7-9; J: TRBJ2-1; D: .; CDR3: CASSLRRDEQFF; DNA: TGTGCCAGCAGCTTAAGGCGGGATGAGCAGTTCTTC
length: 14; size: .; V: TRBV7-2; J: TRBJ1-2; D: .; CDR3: CASSVNRDSYGYTF; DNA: TGTGCCAGCAGCGTCAACAGGGATAGCTATGGCTACACCTTC
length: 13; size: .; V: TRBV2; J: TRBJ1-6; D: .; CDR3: CATLLIYNSPLPF; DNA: TGTGCCACCCTACTGATTTATAATTCACCCCTCCCCTTT
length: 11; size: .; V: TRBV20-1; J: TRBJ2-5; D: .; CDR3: CSAIPEETQYF; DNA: TGCAGTGCCATTCCGGAGGAGACCCAGTACTTC
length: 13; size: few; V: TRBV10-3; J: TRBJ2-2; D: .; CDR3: CAISGADTGELFF; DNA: TGTGCCATCAGTGGAGCAGACACCGGGGAGCTGTTTTTT
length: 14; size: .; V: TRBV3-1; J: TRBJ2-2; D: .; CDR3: CASRVGAYTGELFF; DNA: TGTGCCAGCAGGGTAGGGGCGTACACCGGGGAGCTGTTTTTT
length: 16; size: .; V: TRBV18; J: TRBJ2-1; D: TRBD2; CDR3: CASSPGLAGEANEQFF; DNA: TGTGCCAGCTCACCAGGACTAGCGGGAGAAGCAAATGAGCAGTTCTTC
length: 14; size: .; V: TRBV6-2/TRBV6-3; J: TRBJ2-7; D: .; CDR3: CASTVTRSSYEQYF; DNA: TGTGCCAGCACGGTTACTAGGAGCTCCTACGAGCAGTACTTC
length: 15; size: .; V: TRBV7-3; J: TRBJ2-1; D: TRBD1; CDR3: CASSLKTGGNNGQFF; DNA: TGTGCCAGCAGCTTGAAGACAGGGGGTAACAATGGGCAGTTCTTC
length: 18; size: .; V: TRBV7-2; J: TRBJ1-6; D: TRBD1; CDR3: CASSLAPVDRVDNSPLHF; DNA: TGTGCCAGCAGCTTAGCCCCGGTGGACAGGGTCGACAATTCACCCCTCCACTTT
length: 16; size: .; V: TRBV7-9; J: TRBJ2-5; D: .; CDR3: CASSLGENRDQETQYF; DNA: TGTGCCAGCAGCTTAGGCGAGAACAGGGACCAAGAGACCCAGTACTTC
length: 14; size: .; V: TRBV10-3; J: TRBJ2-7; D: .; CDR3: CAISEGSTPYEQYF; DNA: TGTGCCATCAGTGAGGGCTCCACCCCCTACGAGCAGTACTTC
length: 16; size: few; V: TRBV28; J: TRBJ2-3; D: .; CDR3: CASSSPGSPLPDTQYF; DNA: TGTGCCAGCAGTTCTCCGGGATCCCCTCTACCAGATACGCAGTATTTT
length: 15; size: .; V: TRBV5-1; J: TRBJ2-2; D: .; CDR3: CASSPYIGYTGELFF; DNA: TGCGCCAGCAGCCCCTATATCGGTTATACCGGGGAGCTGTTTTTT
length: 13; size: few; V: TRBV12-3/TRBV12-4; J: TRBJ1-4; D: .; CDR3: CASSFRFYEKLFF; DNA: TGTGCCAGCAGTTTTAGGTTTTATGAAAAACTGTTTTTT
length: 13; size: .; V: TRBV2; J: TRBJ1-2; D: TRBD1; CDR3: CASGIGTGKGYTF; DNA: TGTGCCAGCGGGATCGGGACAGGGAAGGGCTACACCTTC
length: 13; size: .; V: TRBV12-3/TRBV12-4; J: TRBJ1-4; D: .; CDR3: CASSYISREKLFF; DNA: TGTGCCAGCAGTTACATCAGTCGTGAAAAACTGTTTTTT
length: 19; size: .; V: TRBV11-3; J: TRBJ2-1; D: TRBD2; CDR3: CASSLRGLAGDFSYNEQFF; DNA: TGTGCCAGCAGCTTACGTGGACTAGCGGGGGATTTCTCCTACAATGAGCAGTTCTTC
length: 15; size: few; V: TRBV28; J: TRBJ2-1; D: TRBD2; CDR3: CASSPLTGGANEQFF; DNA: TGTGCCAGCAGCCCTCTAACCGGGGGGGCCAATGAGCAGTTCTTC
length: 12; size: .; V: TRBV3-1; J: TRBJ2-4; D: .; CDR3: CASSPGRNIQYF; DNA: TGTGCCAGCAGCCCAGGAAGAAACATTCAGTACTTC
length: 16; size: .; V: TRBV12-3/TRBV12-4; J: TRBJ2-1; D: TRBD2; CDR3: CASSPFETSGPGGQFF; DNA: TGTGCCAGCAGTCCGTTCGAGACTAGCGGGCCTGGGGGGCAGTTCTTC
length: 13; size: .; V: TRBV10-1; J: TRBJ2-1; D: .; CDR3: CASSESDYNEQFF; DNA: TGCGCCAGCAGTGAGTCTGACTACAATGAGCAGTTCTTC
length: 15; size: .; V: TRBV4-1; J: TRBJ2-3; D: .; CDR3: CASSQGFITPDTQYF; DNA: TGCGCCAGCAGCCAAGGTTTCATTACACCAGATACGCAGTATTTT
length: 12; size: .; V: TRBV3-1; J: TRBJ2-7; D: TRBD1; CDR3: CASSHTGDEQYF; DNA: TGTGCCAGCAGCCACACAGGGGACGAGCAGTACTTC
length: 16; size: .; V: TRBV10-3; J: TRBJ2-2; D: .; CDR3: CAISESIKGPTGELFF; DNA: TGTGCCATCAGTGAGTCGATAAAGGGGCCCACCGGGGAGCTGTTTTTT
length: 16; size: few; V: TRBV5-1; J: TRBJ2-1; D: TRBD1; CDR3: CASSLEQGINWDEQFF; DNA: TGCGCCAGCAGCTTGGAACAGGGGATAAATTGGGATGAGCAGTTCTTC
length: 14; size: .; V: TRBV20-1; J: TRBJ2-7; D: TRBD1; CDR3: CSAELGQGRDEQYF; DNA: TGCAGTGCTGAGCTGGGACAGGGTCGGGACGAGCAGTACTTC
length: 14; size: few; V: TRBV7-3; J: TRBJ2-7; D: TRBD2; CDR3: CASSWGTSSYEQYF; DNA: TGTGCCAGCAGCTGGGGGACTAGCTCCTACGAGCAGTACTTC
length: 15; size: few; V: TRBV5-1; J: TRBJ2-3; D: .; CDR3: CASSFSDRHTDTQYF; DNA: TGCGCCAGCAGTTTTTCTGACAGACACACAGATACGCAGTATTTT
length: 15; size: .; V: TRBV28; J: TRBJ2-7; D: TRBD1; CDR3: CAGRKKGTGGYEQYF; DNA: TGTGCCGGCAGAAAGAAAGGGACAGGGGGCTACGAGCAGTACTTC
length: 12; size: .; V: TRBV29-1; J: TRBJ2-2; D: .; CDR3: CSGNVPTGELFF; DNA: TGCAGCGGGAACGTCCCTACGGGGGAGCTGTTTTTT
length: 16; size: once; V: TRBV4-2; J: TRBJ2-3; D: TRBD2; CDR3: CASNTERGASTDTQYF; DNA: TGTGCCAGCAACACAGAGCGGGGGGCCAGCACAGATACGCAGTATTTT
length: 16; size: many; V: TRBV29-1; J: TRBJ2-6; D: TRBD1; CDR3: CSVFDRGEIGANVLTF; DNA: TGCAGCGTCTTCGACAGGGGGGAAATAGGGGCCAACGTCCTGACTTTC
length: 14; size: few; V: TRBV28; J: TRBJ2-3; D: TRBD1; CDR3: CASSTDRGGDTQYF; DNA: TGTGCCAGTAGCACGGACAGGGGGGGAGATACGCAGTATTTT
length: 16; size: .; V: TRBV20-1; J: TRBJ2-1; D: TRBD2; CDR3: CSVGLAGGFSYNEQFF; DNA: TGCAGTGTGGGACTAGCGGGAGGGTTCTCCTACAATGAGCAGTTCTTC
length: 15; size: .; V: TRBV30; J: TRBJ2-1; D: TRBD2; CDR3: CAWSFSASGNNEQFF; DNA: TGTGCCTGGAGTTTCTCGGCTAGCGGGAACAATGAGCAGTTCTTC
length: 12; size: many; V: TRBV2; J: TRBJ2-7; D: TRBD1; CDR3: CASKTGGYEQYF; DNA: TGTGCCAGCAAAACAGGGGGCTACGAGCAGTACTTC
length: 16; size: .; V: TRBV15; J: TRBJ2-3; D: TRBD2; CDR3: CATSRGLAGSTDTQYF; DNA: TGTGCCACCAGCAGAGGTTTAGCGGGGAGCACAGATACGCAGTATTTT
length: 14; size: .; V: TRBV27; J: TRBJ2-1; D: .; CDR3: CASSLYREDNEQFF; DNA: TGTGCCAGCAGTTTATATAGGGAGGACAATGAGCAGTTCTTC
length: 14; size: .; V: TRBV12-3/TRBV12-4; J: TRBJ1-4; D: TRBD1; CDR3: CASSSLQGAGKLFF; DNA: TGTGCCAGCAGTTCATTACAGGGGGCGGGAAAACTGTTTTTT
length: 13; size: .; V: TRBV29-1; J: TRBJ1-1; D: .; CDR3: CSPHRLRGTEAFF; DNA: TGCAGCCCCCACAGGTTACGAGGCACTGAAGCTTTCTTT
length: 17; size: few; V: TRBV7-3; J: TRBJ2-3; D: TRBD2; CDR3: CASSLFAGGPGTDTQYF; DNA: TGTGCCAGCAGCTTATTTGCGGGAGGGCCGGGCACAGATACGCAGTATTTT